A single sample is the source of the 2 T cell receptor beta chains below, sequenced in a study of T cell responses to AZD1222 COVID-19 vaccine. This table comes from immunoSEQ multiplex PCR, and its TCRdb copy is limited to in-frame clones, with some not included. The sample has roughly 150,000 clones, around 90% seen once. Material: peripheral blood, obtained on day 0 of AZD1222 vaccination. Every receptor here comes from an adult in good health.

V and J are TRBV6-5 and TRBJ2-3; D might be TRBD1 (6 bases). With 2 bases removed from V and 0 bases from J, the gap between germline ends came to 9 bases. The CDR3 contains 15 residues. Germline lookup yields CDR1 MNHEY and CDR2 SVGAGI. This CDR3 is CASSYGGPSTDTQYF. CDR3 coding DNA: TGTGCCAGCAGTTACGGGGGCCCTAGCACAGATACGCAGTATTTT.

The chain has TRBV19 and TRBJ2-5; 10 nucleotides align to TRBD1. V was clipped by 2 bases and J by 2 bases; unmatched bases: 5. From germline, CDR1 is LNHDA and CDR2 SQIVND (reference sequence). There are 16 residues in the CDR3. For the CDR3, the DNA is TGTGCCAGTAGTATATGGACAGGGGGTCAACAAGAGACCCAGTACTTC. Its translation: CASSIWTGGQQETQYF.